Below, 16 T cell receptor beta chains from the same sample are listed, as sequenced in a study of vaccination and CD4 T cells after COVID-19. The Oncomine TCR Beta short-read assay was applied to DNA of cultured CD4+ T cells. MiXCR, run by TCRdb on the PCR reads, gives a single entry per CDR3 protein. Of over 20,000 distinct CDR3 sequences detected, more than 30% appear once; the ten largest clones hold roughly 20%. These receptors lack a known antigen. Treatment of the sample: roughly 11-day PBMC culture with coronavirus spike peptide pools or control peptides (ViraFEST assay). This sample comprised CD4+ T cells from blood, cultured in vitro, obtained before SARS-CoV-2 vaccination. The receptors were sampled from a human donor who received a COVID-19 vaccine.

The chain carries TRBV7-2 and TRBJ1-2; D not resolved. Germline V CDR1 and CDR2: SGHTA, FQGNSA. This CDR3 spans 14 amino acids. The V end lost 1 base, the J end lost 2 bases, and 8 bases lay between the germline ends. The CDR3 nucleotides are TGTGCCAGCAGCTTAGGACGGATAAACTATGGCTACACCTTC. This sequence encodes CASSLGRINYGYTF. The variable domain in full, with the rest retrieved from reference TRBV7-2 and TRBJ1-2, is GAGVSQSPSNKVTEKGKDVELRCDPISGHTALYWYRQSLGQGLEFLIYFQGNSAPDKSGLPSDRFSAERTGGSVSTLTIQRTQQEDSAVYLCASSLGRINYGYTFGSGTRLTVV.

Comments on this clonotype: One end of the junction is discordant with germline, which a read error may explain. This chain uses TRBV7-9 with TRBJ2-7; 11 positions agree with TRBD2. Germline V gives CDR1 SEHNR, CDR2 FQNEAQ (reference sequence). CDR3 length: 13 amino acids. For the CDR3, the DNA is TGTGCCAGCAGTTCAGCTAGCGGGGGGCCCGCGGACTTC. Its protein is CASSSASGGPADF.

The V and J genes are TRBV7-2 and TRBJ2-7; tentative D call: TRBD2 (6 bases). CDR1 and CDR2 (germline): SGHTA, FQGNSA. The CDR3 consists of 14 residues. V was pared by 1 base and J by 5 bases, with 12 bases between. The DNA of the CDR3 is TGTGCCAGCAGCTTAGGAGGAGGGGCTGACGAGCAGTACTTC. It specifies CASSLGGGADEQYF.

This clonotype occurred a few times. This chain links TRBV5-4 with TRBJ1-2; D unclear. Per germline, CDR1 SGHNT and CDR2 YYREEE (reference sequence). The CDR3 runs to 13 residues. V shed 3 bases and J shed 2 bases, with 8 bases lying between them. The CDR3 DNA is TGTGCCAGCAGCTCATCCAAGAACTATGGCTACACCTTC. It codes for CASSSSKNYGYTF.

The gene calls are TRBV11-3 and TRBJ2-2; no reliable D call. The CDR3 covers 15 residues. The V end was cut by 0 bases, the J end by 1 base, with 6 bases between. Germline-derived CDR1 and CDR2 are SGHNT and YENEEA. The CDR3 protein is CASSLDRRNTGELFF. Here the CDR3 DNA reads TGTGCCAGCAGCTTAGATCGCAGGAACACCGGGGAGCTGTTTTTT.

This clonotype was found a few times. V gene TRBV5-1 combines with J gene TRBJ2-7; 11 bases are shared with TRBD1. This CDR3 is built from 13 residues. The V gene end was trimmed by 5 bases and the J gene end by 12 bases; junction bases not matched to a gene: 10. CDR1 and CDR2 (germline): SGHRS, YFSETQ. The CDR3 nucleotides read TGCGCCAGCAGGCCGGCGGACAGGGGGCGGTTGTACTTC. Protein sequence: CASRPADRGRLYF.

The gene calls are TRBV20-1 and TRBJ2-5, with 10 bases matching TRBD2. This CDR3 is 16 amino acids long. J gave up 3 bases and V 3 bases, and 10 bases lay outside the gene matches. Germline V CDR1 and CDR2: DFQATT, SNEGSKA (reference sequence). CDR3 sequence: CSASPRGAGGEETQYF. The CDR3 coding sequence is TGCAGTGCTAGCCCCCGAGGAGCGGGGGGGGAAGAGACCCAGTACTTC.

This clonotype showed up just once. The rearrangement joins TRBV7-2 to TRBJ2-2; D gene ambiguous. The CDR3 is 14 amino acids. V lost 0 bases and J lost 0, with 2 bases in between. Germline CDR1 and CDR2: SGHTA and FQGNSA. Written as DNA, the CDR3 is TGTGCCAGCAGCTTAGCGCCGAACACCGGGGAGCTGTTTTTT. As protein: CASSLAPNTGELFF.

This chain links TRBV19 with TRBJ2-1; D perhaps matches TRBD1 (6 bases). The germline V gene encodes CDR1 LNHDA and CDR2 SQIVND (reference sequence). This CDR3 comprises 14 residues. V gave up 5 bases and J gave up 9 bases, with 17 bases separating them. The CDR3 DNA is TGTGCCAGTAGTCCCCAACAGGGTATAGGTGAGCAGTTCTTC. It codes for CASSPQQGIGEQFF. Together with reference TRBV19 and TRBJ2-1, the CDR3 gives the full variable domain: DGGITQSPKYLFRKEGQNVTLSCEQNLNHDAMYWYRQDPGQGLRLIYYSQIVNDFQKGDIAEGYSVSREKKESFPLTVTSAQKNPTAFYLCASSPQQGIGEQFFGPGTRLTVL.

The chain joins TRBV14 to TRBJ2-7, with D unclear. V was shortened by 4 bases and J by 3 bases, with 10 bases between the two germline ends. Germline-derived CDR1 and CDR2 are SGHDN and FVKESK. The CDR3 spans 13 residues. The CDR3 sequence: CASSPNAGYEQYF. The CDR3 coding sequence is TGTGCCAGCAGCCCAAATGCCGGCTACGAGCAGTACTTC.

This rearrangement joins TRBV7-2 to TRBJ2-1; 9 nucleotides agree with TRBD2. Trimming at V came to 1 base and at J to 5 bases, leaving 12 bases not matched to a gene. This CDR3 contains 18 residues. Germline-derived CDR1 and CDR2 are SGHTA and FQGNSA. The CDR3 DNA follows: TGTGCCAGCAGCTTAGTTCAGGCGCGGCGGGGGGGACACAATGAGCAGTTCTTC. Its translation is CASSLVQARRGGHNEQFF. Filled out from reference TRBV7-2 and TRBJ2-1, the complete variable domain reads GAGVSQSPSNKVTEKGKDVELRCDPISGHTALYWYRQSLGQGLEFLIYFQGNSAPDKSGLPSDRFSAERTGGSVSTLTIQRTQQEDSAVYLCASSLVQARRGGHNEQFFGPGTRLTVL.

This clonotype came up a few times. V is TRBV2 and J is TRBJ2-1; 9 positions agree with TRBD1. There are 15 residues in the CDR3. V was pared by 6 bases and J by 5 bases, with 8 bases of the junction left unmatched. Per germline, CDR1 SNHLY and CDR2 FYNNEI. The CDR3 here is CASREGQGANNEQFF. The CDR3 region has the DNA TGTGCCAGCAGGGAGGGACAGGGAGCAAACAATGAGCAGTTCTTC.

The chain uses TRBV4-1 and TRBJ1-2, with 11 bases lining up with TRBD1. This CDR3 comprises 16 residues. Per germline, CDR1 MGHRA and CDR2 YSYEKL. J gave up 2 bases and V 3 bases, and 5 bases lay outside the gene matches. CDR3 protein: CASSQGQGVGNYGYTF. Here the CDR3 DNA reads TGCGCCAGCAGCCAGGGACAGGGGGTAGGAAACTATGGCTACACCTTC.

The chain uses TRBV6-1 and TRBJ2-5; 13 bases agree with TRBD2. Germline-derived CDR1 and CDR2 are MNHNS and SASEGT. CDR3 length: 19 amino acids. Unmatched junction bases numbered 14, after V lost 5 bases and J lost 2 bases. The CDR3 bases are TGTGCCAGCAGTCCACTACGGGGACTACTAGCGGGGGGGCAAGAGACCCAGTACTTC. Its protein product is CASSPLRGLLAGGQETQYF.

This clonotype was seen more than once but under ten times. The genes are TRBV6-1 and TRBJ1-2; the D gene is possibly TRBD1 (6 bases). CDR3 length equals 12 residues. Germline V gene sequence: CDR1 MNHNS, CDR2 SASEGT. The V end lost 9 bases, the J end lost 7 bases, and 15 bases lay between the germline ends. Here the CDR3 DNA reads TGTGCCAGTGGTACAGGGCAACTTGGCTACACCTTC. Residues: CASGTGQLGYTF.

The rearrangement uses TRBV6-1 and TRBJ2-6; D is uncertain. Germline V lookup: CDR1 MNHNS, CDR2 SASEGT. V was cut by 6 bases and J by 0 bases, with 15 bases left in between. The CDR3 contains 17 residues. CDR3 nucleotides: TGTGCCAGCAGCCGGTCCCCCCTCACCTCTGGGGCCAACGTCCTGACTTTC. Its protein is CASSRSPLTSGANVLTF.